This is a list of T cell receptor beta chains from one sample in a study of cytomegalovirus exposure and HLA in healthy donors. TCRdb's copy holds only in-frame clones and misses some; the assay was immunoSEQ multiplex PCR. The sample has roughly 69,000 clones, approximately 70% seen once. The sequenced material came from PBMCs. Receptor source: a male donor in good health and CMV-seropositive. CDR3s include the opening cysteine and the closing phenylalanine or tryptophan. Fields, in order: J gene, V gene, D gene, CDR3 protein. A D gene is named only where the DNA matches it firmly.

TRBJ2-5 TRBV11-2 NA CASSLGHQETQYF
TRBJ1-2 TRBV7-6 NA CASSHPGGWGGYTF
TRBJ1-2 TRBV30 TRBD1 CAGKRDRGIYGYTF
TRBJ1-2 TRBV19 TRBD1 CASSQGQGMGGYTF
TRBJ2-5 TRBV5-1 NA CASRLQETQYF
TRBJ1-2 TRBV7-9 TRBD1 CASSWGTGVIYGYTF
TRBJ2-7 TRBV29-1 TRBD2 CSVGLAGATEQYF
TRBJ1-4 TRBV19 NA CASSRQPISEIATNEKLFF
TRBJ2-7 TRBV9 NA CASSVTAASSYEQYF
TRBJ2-1 TRBV5-1 NA CASSLDGHSSYNEQFF
TRBJ2-7 TRBV7-2 TRBD2 CASSSFSGSVYEQYF
TRBJ1-1 TRBV12-5 TRBD1 CASGPPDRGSRAFF
TRBJ1-1 TRBV2 NA CASRVGQWMNTEAFF
TRBJ2-3 TRBV9 NA CASSPLSISDTQYF
TRBJ1-5 TRBV7-2 NA CASSAPLGGGQPQHF
TRBJ1-4 TRBV7-2 NA CASSLLSEKLFF
TRBJ2-5 TRBV18 NA CASSPRETQYF
TRBJ1-5 TRBV6-1 NA CASRSGFNQPQHF
TRBJ1-2 TRBV6-1 NA CASSEALMEGYGYTF
TRBJ2-7 TRBV6-6 NA CASSYLRTSYEQYF
TRBJ1-5 TRBV5-6 NA CASSLRSNQPQHF
TRBJ2-3 TRBV6-5 NA CASSLSSPPDTQYF
TRBJ2-1 TRBV10-3 NA CAISGDSRNEQFF
TRBJ2-2 TRBV10-1 TRBD2 CASSGGANTGELFF
TRBJ1-6 TRBV5-4 NA CASSLAGTRDSPLHF
TRBJ1-4 TRBV2 NA CASSRSRQINEKLFF
TRBJ2-1 TRBV7-9 TRBD2 CSSSFRSLAGYNEQFF
TRBJ2-7 TRBV4-1 NA CASSQRGGEQYF
TRBJ2-1 TRBV2 TRBD2 CASSEGLAGEDEQFF
TRBJ2-7 TRBV7-6 NA CASSLEGSEQYF